This TCR beta chain was captured by sequencing in a study of T-cell reconstitution after alpha-beta-depleted transplantation in children. Whole-study findings and limits: T-cell counts and diversity were attributed mostly to newly produced T cells one year after transplant. Several hundred expanded graft clones reportedly supplied alpha-beta T cells about two months after transplant.

Unique molecular identifiers were incorporated during preparation of the TCRbeta library. TCRdb used MiXCR to reprocess the PCR reads, holding one entry per CDR3 protein. Of about 31,000 distinct CDR3 sequences in the sample, 5% to 7% were seen once. V was clipped by 5 bases and J by 2 bases, with 13 bases between them. The V gene's germline CDR1 is SGDLS and CDR2 YYNGEE. The CDR3 totals 14 residues. This clonotype showed up many times. Its antigen is currently unknown. The input for sequencing was peripheral blood, taken 60 days after TCRalphabeta/CD19-depleted stem cell transplant. The chain employs TRBV9 and TRBJ2-5; weak D call: TRBD2 (6 bases). This TCR was recovered from a child under two years old who had a stem cell transplant for acute myeloid leukemia, so the T cells may come from the graft donor. CDR3 bases: TGTGCCAGCAGTGCGGCCCGGGGGCAAGAGACCCAGTACTTC. It codes for CASSAARGQETQYF.